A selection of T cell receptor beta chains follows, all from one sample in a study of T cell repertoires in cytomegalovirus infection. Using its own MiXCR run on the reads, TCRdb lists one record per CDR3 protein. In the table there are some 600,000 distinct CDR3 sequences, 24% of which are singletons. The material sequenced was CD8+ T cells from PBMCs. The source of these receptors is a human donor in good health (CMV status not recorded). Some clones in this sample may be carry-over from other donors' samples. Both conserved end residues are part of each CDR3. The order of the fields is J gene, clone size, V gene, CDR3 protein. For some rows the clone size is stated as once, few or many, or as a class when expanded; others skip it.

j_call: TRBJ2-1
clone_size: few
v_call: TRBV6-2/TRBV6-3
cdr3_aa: CASSYSNSGGSPRIEPYNEQFF

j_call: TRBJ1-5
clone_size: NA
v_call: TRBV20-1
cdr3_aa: CSASDGKGDQPQHF

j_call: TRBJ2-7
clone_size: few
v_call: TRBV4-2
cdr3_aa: CASSQDGLAGYEQYF

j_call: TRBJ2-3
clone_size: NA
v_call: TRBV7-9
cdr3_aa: CASSLDRDSTDTQYF

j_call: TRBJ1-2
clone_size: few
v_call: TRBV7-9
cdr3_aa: CASLGTINYGYTF

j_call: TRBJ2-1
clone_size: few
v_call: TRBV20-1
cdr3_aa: CSASDRGTGRYNEQFF

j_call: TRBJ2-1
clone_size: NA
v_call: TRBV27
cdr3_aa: CAAVYLQVTYNEQFF

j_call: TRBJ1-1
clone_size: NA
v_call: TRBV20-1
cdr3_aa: CSAREWKGNLNTEAFF

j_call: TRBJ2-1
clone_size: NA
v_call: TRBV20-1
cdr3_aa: CSAHPDYNEQFF

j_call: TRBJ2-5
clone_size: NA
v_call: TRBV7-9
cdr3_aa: CASSLPISEETQYF

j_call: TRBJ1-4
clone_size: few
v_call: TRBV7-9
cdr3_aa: CASSSGTGPEKLFF

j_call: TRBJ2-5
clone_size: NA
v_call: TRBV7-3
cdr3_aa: CASRGAEETQYF

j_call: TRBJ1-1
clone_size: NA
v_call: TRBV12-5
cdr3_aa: CASGLVPFGQGAKFVGTDAFF

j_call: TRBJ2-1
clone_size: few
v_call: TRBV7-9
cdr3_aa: CASSLGGADNEQFF

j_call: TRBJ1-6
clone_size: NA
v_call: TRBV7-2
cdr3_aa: CASSLDRAGNSPLHF

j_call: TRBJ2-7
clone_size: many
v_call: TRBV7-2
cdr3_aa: CASSLAEGTRVDEQYF

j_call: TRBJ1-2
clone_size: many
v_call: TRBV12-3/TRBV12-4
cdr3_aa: CASSLGTGPGYTF

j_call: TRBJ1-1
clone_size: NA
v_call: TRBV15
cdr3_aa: CATSRSRQGNTEAFF

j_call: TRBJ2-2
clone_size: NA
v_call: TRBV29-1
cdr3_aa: CSIDGQGVNTGELFF

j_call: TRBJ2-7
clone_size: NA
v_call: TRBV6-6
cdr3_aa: CASSSPPASSYEQYF

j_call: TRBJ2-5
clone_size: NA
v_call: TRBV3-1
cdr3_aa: CASSQENRQETQYF

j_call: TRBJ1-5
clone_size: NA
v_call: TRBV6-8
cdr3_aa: CASRRQQNSNQPQHF

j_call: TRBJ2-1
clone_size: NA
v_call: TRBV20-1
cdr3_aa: CSAAPSGGAVYNEQFF

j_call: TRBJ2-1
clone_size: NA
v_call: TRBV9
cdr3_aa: CASSPSASSYNEQFF

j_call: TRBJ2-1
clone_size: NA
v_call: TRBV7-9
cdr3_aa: CASSLASDIYNEQFF

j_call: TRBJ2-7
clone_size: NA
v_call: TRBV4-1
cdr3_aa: CASSLGTQQYF

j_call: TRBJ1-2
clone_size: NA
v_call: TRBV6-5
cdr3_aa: CASSYTSGTIYGYTF

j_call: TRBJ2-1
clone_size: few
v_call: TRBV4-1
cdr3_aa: CASSQGQALYNEQFF

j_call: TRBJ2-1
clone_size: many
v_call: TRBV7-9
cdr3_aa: CASSLVVGAHEQFF

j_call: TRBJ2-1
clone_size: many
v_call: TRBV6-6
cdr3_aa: CASSYSIEYFEQFF

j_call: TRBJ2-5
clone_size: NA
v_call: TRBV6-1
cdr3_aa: CASSEAPGAGETQYF

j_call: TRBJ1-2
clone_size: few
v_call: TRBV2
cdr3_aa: CASRQGVYGYTF

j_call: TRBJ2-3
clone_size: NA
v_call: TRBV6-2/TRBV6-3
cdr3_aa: CASSLTGTSKLAGVLGTQYF

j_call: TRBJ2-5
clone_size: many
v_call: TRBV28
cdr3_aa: CASSLAYREPQETQYF

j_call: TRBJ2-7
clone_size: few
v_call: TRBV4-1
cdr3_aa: CASSQFGDSYEQYF

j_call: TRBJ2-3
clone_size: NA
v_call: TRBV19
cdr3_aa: CASTPGGGADTQYF

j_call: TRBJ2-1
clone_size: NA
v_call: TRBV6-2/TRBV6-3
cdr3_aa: CVSSYGFEQFF

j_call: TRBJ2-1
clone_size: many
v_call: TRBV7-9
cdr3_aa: CASSRQGTPSYNEQFF

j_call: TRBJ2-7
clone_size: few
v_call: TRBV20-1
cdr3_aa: CSATNRGSPYEQYF

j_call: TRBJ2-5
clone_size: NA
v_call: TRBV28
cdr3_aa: CASSFSATEYQETQYF

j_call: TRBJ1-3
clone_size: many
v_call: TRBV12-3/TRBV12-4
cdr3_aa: CASNTPDNTGNTIYF

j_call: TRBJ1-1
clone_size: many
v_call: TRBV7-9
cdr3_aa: CASSDRRGPNTEAFF

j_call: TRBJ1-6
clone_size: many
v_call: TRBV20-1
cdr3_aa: CSARDPGYFRLHF